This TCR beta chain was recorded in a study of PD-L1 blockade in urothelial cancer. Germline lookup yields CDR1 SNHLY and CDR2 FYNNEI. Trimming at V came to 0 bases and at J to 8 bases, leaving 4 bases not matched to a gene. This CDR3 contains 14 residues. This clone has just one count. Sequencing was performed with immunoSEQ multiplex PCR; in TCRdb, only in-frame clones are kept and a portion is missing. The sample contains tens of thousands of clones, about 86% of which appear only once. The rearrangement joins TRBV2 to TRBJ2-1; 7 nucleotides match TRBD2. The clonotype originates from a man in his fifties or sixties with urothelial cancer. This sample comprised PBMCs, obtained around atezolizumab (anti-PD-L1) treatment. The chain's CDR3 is CASSEARGTDEQFF. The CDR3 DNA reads TGTGCCAGCAGTGAAGCGCGGGGGACCGATGAGCAGTTCTTC.